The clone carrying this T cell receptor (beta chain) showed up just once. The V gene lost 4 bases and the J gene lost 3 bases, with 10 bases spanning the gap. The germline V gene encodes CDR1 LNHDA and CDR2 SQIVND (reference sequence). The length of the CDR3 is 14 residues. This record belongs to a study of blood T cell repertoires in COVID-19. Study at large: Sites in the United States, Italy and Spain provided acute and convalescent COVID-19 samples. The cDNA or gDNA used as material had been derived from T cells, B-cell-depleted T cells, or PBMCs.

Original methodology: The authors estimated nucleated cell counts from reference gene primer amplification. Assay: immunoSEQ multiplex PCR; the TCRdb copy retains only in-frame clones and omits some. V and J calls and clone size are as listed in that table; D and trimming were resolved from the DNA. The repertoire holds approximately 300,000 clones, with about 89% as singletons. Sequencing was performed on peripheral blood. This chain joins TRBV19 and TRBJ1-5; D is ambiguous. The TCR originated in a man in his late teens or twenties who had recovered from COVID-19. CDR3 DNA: TGTGCCAGTAGTACGACGGGATACAATCAGCCCCAGCATTTT. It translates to CASSTTGYNQPQHF.